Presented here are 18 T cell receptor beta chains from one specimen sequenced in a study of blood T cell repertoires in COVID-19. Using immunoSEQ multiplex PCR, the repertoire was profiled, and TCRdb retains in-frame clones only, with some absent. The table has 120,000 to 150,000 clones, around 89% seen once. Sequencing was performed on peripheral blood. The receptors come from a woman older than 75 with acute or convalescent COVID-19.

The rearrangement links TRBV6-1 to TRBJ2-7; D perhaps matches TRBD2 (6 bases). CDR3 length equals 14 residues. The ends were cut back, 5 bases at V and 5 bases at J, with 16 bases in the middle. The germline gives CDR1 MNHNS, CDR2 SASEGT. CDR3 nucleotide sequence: TGTGCCAGCAGTTCCCAGTGGGGGGAAGACGAGCAGTACTTC. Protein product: CASSSQWGEDEQYF.

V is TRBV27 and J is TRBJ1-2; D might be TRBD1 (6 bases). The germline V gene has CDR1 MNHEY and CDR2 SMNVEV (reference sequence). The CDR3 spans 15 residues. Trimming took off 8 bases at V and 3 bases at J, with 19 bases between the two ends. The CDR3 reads CASSLGPGEYYGYTF. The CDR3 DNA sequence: TGTGCCAGCTCTTTGGGGCCAGGGGAATACTATGGCTACACCTTC.

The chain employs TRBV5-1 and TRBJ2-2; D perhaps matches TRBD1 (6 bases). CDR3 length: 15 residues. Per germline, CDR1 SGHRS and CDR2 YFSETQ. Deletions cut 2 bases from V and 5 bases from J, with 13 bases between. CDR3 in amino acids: CASSFLGQNTGELFF. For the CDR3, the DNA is TGCGCCAGCAGCTTCTTGGGACAAAATACCGGGGAGCTGTTTTTT.

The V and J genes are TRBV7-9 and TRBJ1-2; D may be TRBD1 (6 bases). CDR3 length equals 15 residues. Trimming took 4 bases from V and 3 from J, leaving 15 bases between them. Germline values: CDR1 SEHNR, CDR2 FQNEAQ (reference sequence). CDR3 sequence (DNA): TGTGCCAGCAGCTCCTACAGGGATGGGTACTATGGCTACACCTTC. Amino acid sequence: CASSSYRDGYYGYTF.

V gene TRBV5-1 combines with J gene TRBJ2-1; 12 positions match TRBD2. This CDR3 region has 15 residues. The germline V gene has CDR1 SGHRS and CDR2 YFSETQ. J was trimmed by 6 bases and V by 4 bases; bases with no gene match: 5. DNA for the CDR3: TGCGCCAGCAGCCCAACGGGACTAGCGGGCAATGAGCAGTTCTTC. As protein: CASSPTGLAGNEQFF.

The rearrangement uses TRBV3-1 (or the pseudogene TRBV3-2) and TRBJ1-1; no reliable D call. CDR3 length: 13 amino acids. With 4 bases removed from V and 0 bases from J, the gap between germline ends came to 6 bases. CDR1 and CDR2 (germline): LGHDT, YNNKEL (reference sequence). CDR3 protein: CASSPVLNTEAFF. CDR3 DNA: TGTGCCAGCAGCCCTGTCTTGAACACTGAAGCTTTCTTT.

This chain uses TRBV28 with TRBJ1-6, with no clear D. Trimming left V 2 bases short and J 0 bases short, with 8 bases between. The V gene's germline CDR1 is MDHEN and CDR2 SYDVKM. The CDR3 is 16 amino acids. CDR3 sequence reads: CASSLGASSYNSPLHF. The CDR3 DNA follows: TGTGCCAGCAGTTTAGGAGCGAGCTCCTATAATTCACCCCTCCACTTT.

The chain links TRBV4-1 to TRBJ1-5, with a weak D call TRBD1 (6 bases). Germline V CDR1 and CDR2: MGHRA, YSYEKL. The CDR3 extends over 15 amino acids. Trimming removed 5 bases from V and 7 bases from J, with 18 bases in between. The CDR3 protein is CASSLNRDTVQPQHF. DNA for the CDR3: TGCGCCAGCAGCTTAAACAGGGACACCGTCCAGCCCCAGCATTTT.

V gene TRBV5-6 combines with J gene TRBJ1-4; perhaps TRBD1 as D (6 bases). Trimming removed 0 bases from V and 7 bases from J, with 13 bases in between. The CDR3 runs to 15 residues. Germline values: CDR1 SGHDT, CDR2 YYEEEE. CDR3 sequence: CASSLAWAGVEKLFF. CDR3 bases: TGTGCCAGCAGCTTGGCCTGGGCAGGGGTTGAAAAACTGTTTTTT.

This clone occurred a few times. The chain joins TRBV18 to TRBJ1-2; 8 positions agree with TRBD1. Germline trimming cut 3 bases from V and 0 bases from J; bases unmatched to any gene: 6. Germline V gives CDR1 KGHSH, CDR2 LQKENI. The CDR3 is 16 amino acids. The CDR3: CASSPGQARTNYGYTF. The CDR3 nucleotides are TGTGCCAGCTCACCGGGACAGGCGCGTACTAACTATGGCTACACCTTC. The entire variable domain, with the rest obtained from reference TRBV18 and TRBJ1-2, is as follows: NAGVMQNPRHLVRRRGQEARLRCSPMKGHSHVYWYRQLPEEGLKFMVYLQKENIIDESGMPKERFSAEFPKEGPSILRIQQVVRGDSAAYFCASSPGQARTNYGYTFGSGTRLTVV.

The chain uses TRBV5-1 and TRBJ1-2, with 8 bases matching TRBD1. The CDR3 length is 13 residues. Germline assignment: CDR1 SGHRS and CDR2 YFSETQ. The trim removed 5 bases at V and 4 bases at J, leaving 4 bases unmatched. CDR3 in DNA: TGCGCCAGCAGTGAGGGACAGGTCTATGGCTACACCTTC. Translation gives CASSEGQVYGYTF.

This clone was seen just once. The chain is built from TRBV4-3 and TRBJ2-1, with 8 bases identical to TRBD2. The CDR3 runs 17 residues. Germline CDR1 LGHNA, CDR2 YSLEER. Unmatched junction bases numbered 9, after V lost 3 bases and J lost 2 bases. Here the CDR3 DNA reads TGCGCCAGCAGCCAGTCCCTAGCGGGCGCTCCCTACAATGAGCAGTTCTTC. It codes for CASSQSLAGAPYNEQFF.

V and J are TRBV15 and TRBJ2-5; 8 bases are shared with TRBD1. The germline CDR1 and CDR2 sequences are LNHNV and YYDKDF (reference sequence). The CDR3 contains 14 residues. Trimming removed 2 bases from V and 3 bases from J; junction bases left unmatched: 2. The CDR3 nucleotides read TGTGCCACCAGCAGACTGACAGGGGAAGAGACCCAGTACTTC. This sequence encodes CATSRLTGEETQYF.

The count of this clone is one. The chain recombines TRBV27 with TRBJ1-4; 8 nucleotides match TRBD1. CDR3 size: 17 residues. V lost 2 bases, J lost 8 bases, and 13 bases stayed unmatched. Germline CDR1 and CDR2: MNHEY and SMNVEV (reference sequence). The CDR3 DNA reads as TGTGCCAGCAGTTTAAGGTGGACAGGGCTCCCGGGGGAAAAACTGTTTTTT. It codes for CASSLRWTGLPGEKLFF.

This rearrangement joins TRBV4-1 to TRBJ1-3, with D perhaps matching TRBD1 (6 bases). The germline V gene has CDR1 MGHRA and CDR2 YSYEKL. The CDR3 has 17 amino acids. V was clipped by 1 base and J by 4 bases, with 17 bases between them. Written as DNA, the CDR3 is TGCGCCAGCAGCCAAGGATCAGGGGCAGTGGGAGGAAACACCATATATTTT. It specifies CASSQGSGAVGGNTIYF.

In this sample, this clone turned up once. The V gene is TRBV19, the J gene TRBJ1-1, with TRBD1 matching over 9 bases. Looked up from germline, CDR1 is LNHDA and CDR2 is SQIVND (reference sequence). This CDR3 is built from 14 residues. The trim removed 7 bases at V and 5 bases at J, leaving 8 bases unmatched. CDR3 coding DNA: TGTGCCAGTATGGGACAGGGTCGGTATACTGAAGCTTTCTTT. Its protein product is CASMGQGRYTEAFF.

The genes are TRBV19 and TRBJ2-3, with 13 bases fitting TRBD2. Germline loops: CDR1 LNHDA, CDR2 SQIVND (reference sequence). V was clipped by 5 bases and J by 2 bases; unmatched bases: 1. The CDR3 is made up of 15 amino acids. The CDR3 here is CASSGTSGVTDTQYF. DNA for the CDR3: TGTGCCAGTAGTGGGACTAGCGGGGTCACAGATACGCAGTATTTT. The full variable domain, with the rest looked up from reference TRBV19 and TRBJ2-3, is DGGITQSPKYLFRKEGQNVTLSCEQNLNHDAMYWYRQDPGQGLRLIYYSQIVNDFQKGDIAEGYSVSREKKESFPLTVTSAQKNPTAFYLCASSGTSGVTDTQYFGPGTRLTVL.

The CDR3 bases are TGCAGCGTTGGGCCAGCGGGGTACACCGGGGAGCTGTTTTTT. This sequence encodes CSVGPAGYTGELFF. The V call is TRBV29-1, the J call TRBJ2-2, with 7 bases matching TRBD2. Germline-derived CDR1 and CDR2 are SQVTM and ANQGSEA. With V trimmed by 4 bases and J by 3 bases, 5 bases remained unmatched. This CDR3 contains 14 residues.